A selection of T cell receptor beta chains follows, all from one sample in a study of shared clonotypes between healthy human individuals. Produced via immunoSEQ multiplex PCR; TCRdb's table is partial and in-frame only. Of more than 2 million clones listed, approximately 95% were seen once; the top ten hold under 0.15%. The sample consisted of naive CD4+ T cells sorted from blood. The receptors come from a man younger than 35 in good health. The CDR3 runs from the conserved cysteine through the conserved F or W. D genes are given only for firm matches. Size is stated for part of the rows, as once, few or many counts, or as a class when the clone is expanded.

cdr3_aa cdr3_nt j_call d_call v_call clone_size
CATQGGLNQPQHF TGTGCCACCCAAGGAGGTCTTAATCAGCCCCAGCATTTT TRBJ1-5 - TRBV15 -
CASSANFQETQYF TGTGCCAGCAGTGCGAACTTCCAAGAGACCCAGTACTTC TRBJ2-5 - TRBV2 -
CASSQGTAGVYEQYF TGCGCCAGCAGCCAAGGGACAGCGGGGGTCTACGAGCAGTACTTC TRBJ2-7 TRBD2 TRBV4-1 many
CSVVNSYEQYF TGCAGCGTTGTTAACTCCTACGAGCAGTACTTC TRBJ2-7 - TRBV29-1 -
CASSLWAGGGYGYTF TGTGCCAGCAGTTTATGGGCAGGGGGCGGCTATGGCTACACCTTC TRBJ1-2 TRBD1 TRBV28 -
CASSPTMGFSNYEQYF TGTGCCAGCAGCCCCACGATGGGATTCTCCAACTACGAGCAGTACTTC TRBJ2-7 - TRBV7-2 -
CASSQRRTGPNEKLFF TGTGCCAGCAGCCAAAGGAGGACGGGCCCTAATGAAAAACTGTTTTTT TRBJ1-4 - TRBV5-6 -
CAIRGTGRNTEAFF TGTGCCATCAGGGGGACAGGGAGGAACACTGAAGCTTTCTTT TRBJ1-1 TRBD1 TRBV10-3 -
CATSRPQVPYEQYF TGTGCCACCAGCCGACCACAGGTCCCCTACGAGCAGTACTTC TRBJ2-7 - TRBV15 -
CSVQGPGVDSPLHF TGCAGCGTTCAGGGTCCAGGGGTGGATTCACCCCTCCACTTT TRBJ1-6 - TRBV29-1 -
CAISESTGGDTQYF TGTGCCATCAGTGAGTCGACAGGCGGTGATACGCAGTATTTT TRBJ2-3 - TRBV10-3 -
CASSLGDRRFTYEQYF TGTGCCAGCAGCTTAGGTGACAGACGATTTACCTACGAGCAGTACTTC TRBJ2-7 - TRBV13 -
CARSLVVVGTEAFF TGTGCCAGAAGCTTGGTAGTGGTGGGCACTGAAGCTTTCTTT TRBJ1-1 - TRBV5-3 -
CASSEGYSYFTGELFF TGCGCCAGCAGTGAAGGGTACAGTTACTTCACCGGGGAGCTGTTTTTT TRBJ2-2 - TRBV10-1 -
CASSLASTGASYEQYF TGCGCCAGCAGCTTGGCTTCGACAGGTGCCTCCTACGAGCAGTACTTC TRBJ2-7 - TRBV5-1 -
CASSWTGGRNTEAFF TGTGCCAGCAGTTGGACAGGCGGTCGGAACACTGAAGCTTTCTTT TRBJ1-1 TRBD1 TRBV6-6 -
CASNRQGNPYEQYF TGTGCCAGCAATCGACAGGGGAACCCCTACGAGCAGTACTTC TRBJ2-7 TRBD1 TRBV6-5 -
CASSLGQYEQYF TGTGCCAGCAGCTTAGGCCAATACGAGCAGTACTTC TRBJ2-7 - TRBV7-9 -
CASSLVGSSNTGELFF TGTGCCAGCAGCTTAGTTGGGTCCTCGAACACCGGGGAGCTGTTTTTT TRBJ2-2 - TRBV13 -
CASSPLQYQQDTQYF TGTGCCAGCTCACCATTACAATACCAGCAAGATACGCAGTATTTT TRBJ2-3 - TRBV18 -
CATSTGTTGQNQPQHF TGTGCCACCAGCACCGGGACGACAGGGCAGAATCAGCCCCAGCATTTT TRBJ1-5 TRBD1 TRBV15 -
CASCGATGTEAFF TGTGCCAGCTGCGGGGCCACCGGCACTGAAGCTTTCTTT TRBJ1-1 - TRBV6-6 -
CASSPTTWDRDEQYF TGTGCCAGCTCACCAACGACCTGGGATCGGGACGAGCAGTACTTC TRBJ2-7 - TRBV18 -
CASSAGQSGNTIYF TGTGCCAGCAGCGCAGGACAGTCTGGAAACACCATATATTTT TRBJ1-3 - TRBV5-4 -
CASSFRGQINEKLFF TGTGCCAGCAGCTTTCGAGGTCAGATTAATGAAAAACTGTTTTTT TRBJ1-4 - TRBV5-6 once
CASSPSGAINTGELFF TGTGCCAGCAGCCCTTCAGGGGCTATTAACACCGGGGAGCTGTTTTTT TRBJ2-2 - TRBV28 once
CASSLHRGQNTEAFF TGTGCCAGCAGTCTACACAGGGGGCAGAACACTGAAGCTTTCTTT TRBJ1-1 TRBD1 TRBV6-5 once
CASSLGGTGPTMKQFF TGTGCCAGCAGCTTGGGGGGGACAGGTCCTACAATGAAGCAGTTCTTC TRBJ2-1 TRBD1 TRBV5-4 -
CASSGNPGAQPQHF TGTGCCAGCAGTGGGAATCCGGGGGCTCAGCCCCAGCATTTT TRBJ1-5 - TRBV2 -